This TCR beta chain was observed in a study of T-cell memory formation after mild COVID-19. At the level of the study: Largely, TCR clusters stayed within a single donor. Whole-study results and caveats: Second-wave clones peaking on day 37 lacked confirmed SARS-CoV-2 specificity. Pre-infection memory held some responding clones, suggesting pre-existing cross-reactive T cells responded. CD4+ contracting clones were mainly CM and EM; CD8+ ones, EMRA.

A remark on this clonotype: Its cognate antigen is unknown.

TCRdb itself ran the 5' RACE reads through MiXCR, one entry per CDR3 protein. The sample contains 390,000 or so distinct CDR3 sequences, 15% to 20% of which appear only once. The receptor was derived from a man aged 18 to 35 who had mild COVID-19 (a few samples of this study predate the infection). Cell type and time point are not known. Sequenced input: PBMCs or a T cell subset sorted from them (not recorded which).

The CDR3 DNA reads as TGTGCCAGCAGTTCGACAGGGGCGCGAGAGACCCAGTACTTC. It is translated as CASSSTGARETQYF. This chain uses TRBV6-5 with TRBJ2-5, with 8 positions matching TRBD1. J lost 4 bases, V lost 4 bases, and 5 bases had no gene match. Germline CDR1 reads MNHEY; CDR2 reads SVGAGI. This CDR3 has 14 amino acids.